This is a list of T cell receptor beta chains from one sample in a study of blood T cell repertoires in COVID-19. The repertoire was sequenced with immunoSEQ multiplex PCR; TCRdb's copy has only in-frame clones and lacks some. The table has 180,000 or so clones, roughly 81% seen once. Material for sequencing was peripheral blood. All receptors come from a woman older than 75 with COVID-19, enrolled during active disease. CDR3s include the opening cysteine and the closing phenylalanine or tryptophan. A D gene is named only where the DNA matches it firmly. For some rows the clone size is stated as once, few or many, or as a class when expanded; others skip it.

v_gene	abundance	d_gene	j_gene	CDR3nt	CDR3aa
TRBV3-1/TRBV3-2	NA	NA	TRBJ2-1	TGTGCCAGCAGCCAAGAGGGGCGATATATCGATGAGCAGTTCTTC	CASSQEGRYIDEQFF
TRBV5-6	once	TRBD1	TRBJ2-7	TGTGCCAGCAGCTGGACGGGGACAGGGGGCTTTTACGAGCAGTACTTC	CASSWTGTGGFYEQYF
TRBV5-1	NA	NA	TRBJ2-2	TGCGCCAGCAGCTTGGACAATCCCACCGGGGAGCTGTTTTTT	CASSLDNPTGELFF
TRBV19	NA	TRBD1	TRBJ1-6	TGTGCCAGTAGTAAACAGGCAGGGGGGATTTCACCCCTCCACTTT	CASSKQAGGISPLHF
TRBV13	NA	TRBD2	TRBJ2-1	TGTGCCAGCAGAGCGGGAGGGCCAGATCAGTTCTTC	CASRAGGPDQFF
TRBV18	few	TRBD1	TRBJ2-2	TGTGCCAGCTCACCACGGACAGGGGGTAGCCTTGCCGGGGAGCTGTTTTTT	CASSPRTGGSLAGELFF
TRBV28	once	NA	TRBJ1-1	TGTGCCAGCAGTTTATCCGGGCAGCAGGAGGCTGGCACTGAAGCTTTCTTT	CASSLSGQQEAGTEAFF
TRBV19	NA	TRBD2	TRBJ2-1	TGTGCCAGTAGTATAGACTTCTCTAGCGGGAGGTTCCATGAGCAGTTCTTC	CASSIDFSSGRFHEQFF
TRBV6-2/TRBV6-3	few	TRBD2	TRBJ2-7	TGTGCCAGCAGTTACTCGACTAGCGGGAACGAGCAGTACTTC	CASSYSTSGNEQYF
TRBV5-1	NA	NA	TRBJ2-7	TGCGCCAGCAGCTTGGAGAGCGGCTACGAGCAGTACTTC	CASSLESGYEQYF
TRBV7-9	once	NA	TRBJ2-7	TGTGCCAGCAGCCACAGGGAGAACTCCTACGAGCAGTACTTC	CASSHRENSYEQYF
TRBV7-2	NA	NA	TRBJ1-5	TGTGCCAGCAGCCCAGAAGCGATTTATCAGCCCCAGCATTTT	CASSPEAIYQPQHF
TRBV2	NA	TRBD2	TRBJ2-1	TGTGCCAGCAGTGTCGGGGGAGGGTCCTACAATGAGCAGTTCTTC	CASSVGGGSYNEQFF
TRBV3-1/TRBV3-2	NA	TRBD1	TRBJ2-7	TGTGCCAGCAGCCGTGGGACAGGGTTCTACGAGCAGTACTTC	CASSRGTGFYEQYF
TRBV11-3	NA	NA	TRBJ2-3	TGTGCCAGCAGCTTTCCGCAGGACACAGATACGCAGTATTTT	CASSFPQDTDTQYF
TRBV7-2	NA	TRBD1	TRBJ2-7	TGTGCCAGCAGCTTACAGGACAGGGTCGAGCAGTACTTC	CASSLQDRVEQYF